This paragraph covers one TCR beta chain sequence. Its antigen remains unknown. The sample originates from a study of cytomegalovirus exposure and HLA in healthy donors. General study points: Confirmation was obtained in vitro that a few CMV-associated chains are specific for CMV antigens. TCR sequences were mostly rare, though some public TCRs occurred in many donors.

Produced via immunoSEQ multiplex PCR; TCRdb's table is partial and in-frame only. Of 150,000 to 200,000 clones listed, roughly 90% were seen once; the top ten hold 4% to 4.5%. The V segment lost 5 bases and the J segment 4 bases; nucleotides outside the gene matches: 14. This CDR3 has 18 amino acids. The germline CDR1 and CDR2 sequences are MNHEY and SMNVEV (reference sequence). The chain has TRBV27 and TRBJ2-7; 13 bases agree with TRBD2. The sequencing sample was made of PBMCs. The source is a man younger than 30 in good health and CMV-seropositive. CDR3 nucleotides: TGTGCCAGCAGTCCTACTAGCGGGAGGGCCTTGGGGGCTTACGAGCAGTACTTC. Its protein product is CASSPTSGRALGAYEQYF.